This is a list of T cell receptor beta chains from one sample in a study of blood T cell repertoires in COVID-19. Clones were read by immunoSEQ multiplex PCR, and TCRdb kept only the in-frame ones, dropping some. The data hold roughly 40,000 clones, with roughly 80% observed a single time. The sample consisted of peripheral blood. The source is a woman of 80 years or more with acute or convalescent COVID-19. Both conserved end residues are part of each CDR3. D genes are given only for firm matches. Expanded clones get a size class; other rows say once, few or many, or leave the size out.

J gene | V gene | D gene | CDR3 length | clone size | CDR3 DNA | CDR3 protein
TRBJ1-4 | TRBV7-9 | TRBD1 | 15 | NA | TGTGCCAGCAGCGTTGGGACAGGGGTTAATGAAAAACTGTTTTTT | CASSVGTGVNEKLFF
TRBJ2-2 | TRBV5-6 | TRBD2 | 16 | NA | TGTGCCAGCAGCTTGGTTGCGGGAGGGCCGCAAGGGGAGCTGTTTTTT | CASSLVAGGPQGELFF
TRBJ2-5 | TRBV11-2 | NA | 15 | once | TGTGCCAGCAGCTTGGGTGGGGCCGTCCAAGAGACCCAGTACTTC | CASSLGGAVQETQYF
TRBJ2-7 | TRBV3-1/TRBV3-2 | TRBD2 | 14 | few | TGTGCCAGCAGCCAAGGACTAGCGCTCCTGGGGCAGTACTTC | CASSQGLALLGQYF
TRBJ1-5 | TRBV27 | TRBD1 | 17 | few | TGTGCCAGCAGTTCGACAGGGGGCGTATACAGCAATCAGCCCCAGCATTTT | CASSSTGGVYSNQPQHF
TRBJ2-7 | TRBV5-1 | TRBD2 | 17 | NA | TGCGCCAGCAGCTTGGTGTCCAGCGGGACTTCCTCCTACGAGCAGTACTTC | CASSLVSSGTSSYEQYF
TRBJ1-4 | TRBV5-1 | NA | 14 | NA | TGCGCCAGCGCCCCGGGGGGGGCCAATGAAAAACTGTTTTTT | CASAPGGANEKLFF
TRBJ2-1 | TRBV7-2 | TRBD2 | 12 | few | TGTGCCAGCAGCTTAGAACTAGCGGTTCAGTTCTTC | CASSLELAVQFF
TRBJ1-1 | TRBV5-1 | NA | 14 | NA | TGCGCCAGCAGCTTAAGCAGGGGGAACACTGAAGCTTTCTTT | CASSLSRGNTEAFF
TRBJ1-5 | TRBV5-1 | TRBD1 | 16 | NA | TGCGCCAGGGGGGACAGTAGTAGCTATAGCAATCAGCCCCAGCATTTT | CARGDSSSYSNQPQHF
TRBJ2-1 | TRBV27 | TRBD2 | 17 | NA | TGTGCCAGCAGTTCCCCCCCGGGGAGCGGGAGAGCGAATGAGCAGTTCTTC | CASSSPPGSGRANEQFF
TRBJ1-5 | TRBV18 | NA | 16 | NA | TGTGCCAGCTCCCAGTCGGGGGGTATTGGCAATCAGCCCCAGCATTTT | CASSQSGGIGNQPQHF
TRBJ2-2 | TRBV7-3 | TRBD2 | 19 | NA | TGTGCCAGCAGCTTATTGGTTCGGGCGGGAGGGCCAGTAGCCGGGGAGCTGTTTTTT | CASSLLVRAGGPVAGELFF
TRBJ2-7 | TRBV5-1 | NA | 14 | NA | TGCGCCAGCAGCTTGAAAACCACTTCTTACGAGCAGTACTTC | CASSLKTTSYEQYF